This T cell receptor (beta chain) was found in a study of cytomegalovirus exposure and HLA in healthy donors. Germline V gene lookup returns CDR1 MNHNY and CDR2 SVGAGI (reference sequence). V was pared by 9 bases and J by 5 bases, with 10 bases between. The CDR3 runs to 11 residues. Primers: 60 Vbeta forward and 13 Jbeta reverse. The data were produced by immunoSEQ multiplex PCR, yet TCRdb's version contains in-frame clones alone and is incomplete. The table shows about 110,000 clones, with roughly 80% occurring only once. The chain joins TRBV6-6 to TRBJ1-1; D not certain. The receptor comes from a man aged 50-59 years in good health and CMV-seronegative. Sequencing was done on a sample of PBMCs. CDR3 residues: CASRLGTEAFF. The CDR3 DNA follows: TGTGCCAGTCGGCTCGGGACTGAAGCTTTCTTT.